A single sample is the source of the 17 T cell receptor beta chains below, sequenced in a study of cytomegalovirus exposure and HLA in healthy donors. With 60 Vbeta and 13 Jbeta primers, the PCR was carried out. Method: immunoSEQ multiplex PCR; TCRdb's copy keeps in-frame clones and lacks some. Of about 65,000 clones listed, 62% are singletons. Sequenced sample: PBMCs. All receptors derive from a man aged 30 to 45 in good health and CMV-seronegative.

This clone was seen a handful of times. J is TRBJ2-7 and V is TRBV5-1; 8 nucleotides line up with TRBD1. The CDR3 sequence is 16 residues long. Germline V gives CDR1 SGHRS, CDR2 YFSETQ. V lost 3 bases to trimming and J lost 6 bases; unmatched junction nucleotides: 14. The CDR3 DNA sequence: TGCGCCAGCAGCTCAACTTATCAGGACAGGGTATCCGAGCAGTACTTC. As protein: CASSSTYQDRVSEQYF.

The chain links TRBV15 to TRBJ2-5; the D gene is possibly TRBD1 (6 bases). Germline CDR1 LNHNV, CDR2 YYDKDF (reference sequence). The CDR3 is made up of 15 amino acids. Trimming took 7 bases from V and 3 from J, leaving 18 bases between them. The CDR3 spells CATTDVFQGKETQYF. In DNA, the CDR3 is TGTGCCACCACCGACGTTTTCCAGGGGAAAGAGACCCAGTACTTC. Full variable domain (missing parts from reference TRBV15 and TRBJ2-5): DAMVIQNPRYQVTQFGKPVTLSCSQTLNHNVMYWYQQKSSQAPKLLFHYYDKDFNNEADTPDNFQSRRPNTSFCFLDIRSPGLGDTAMYLCATTDVFQGKETQYFGPGTRLLVL.

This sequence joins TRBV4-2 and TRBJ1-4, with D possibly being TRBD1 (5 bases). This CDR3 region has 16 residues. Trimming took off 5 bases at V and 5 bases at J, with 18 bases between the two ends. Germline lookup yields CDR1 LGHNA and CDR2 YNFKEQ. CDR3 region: CASSTPSWGENEKLFF. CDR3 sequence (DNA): TGTGCCAGCAGCACCCCGTCCTGGGGGGAAAATGAAAAACTGTTTTTT.

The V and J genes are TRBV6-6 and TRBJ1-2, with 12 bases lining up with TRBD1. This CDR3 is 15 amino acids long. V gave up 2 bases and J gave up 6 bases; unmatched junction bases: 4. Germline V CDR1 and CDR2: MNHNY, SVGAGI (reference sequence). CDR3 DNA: TGTGCCAGCAGTTACCCGGGACAGGGGGCGGATGGCTACACCTTC. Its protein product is CASSYPGQGADGYTF.

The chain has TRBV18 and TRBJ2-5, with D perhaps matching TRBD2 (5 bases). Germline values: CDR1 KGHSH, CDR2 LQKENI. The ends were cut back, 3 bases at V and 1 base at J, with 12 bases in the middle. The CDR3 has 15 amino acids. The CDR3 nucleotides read TGTGCCAGCTCACCGATCGACTACTTCCAAGAGACCCAGTACTTC. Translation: CASSPIDYFQETQYF.

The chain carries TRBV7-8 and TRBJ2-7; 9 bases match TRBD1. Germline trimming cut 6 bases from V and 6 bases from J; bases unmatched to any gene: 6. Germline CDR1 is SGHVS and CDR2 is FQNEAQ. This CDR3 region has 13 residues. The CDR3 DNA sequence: TGTGCCAGCAGGAGGACAGGGGTAAGCGAGCAGTACTTC. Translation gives CASRRTGVSEQYF.

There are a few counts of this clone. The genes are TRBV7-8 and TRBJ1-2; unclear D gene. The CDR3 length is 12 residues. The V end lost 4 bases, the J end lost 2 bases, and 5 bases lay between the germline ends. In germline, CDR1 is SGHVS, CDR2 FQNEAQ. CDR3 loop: CASSYSNYGYTF. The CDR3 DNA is TGTGCCAGCAGCTATAGCAACTATGGCTACACCTTC.

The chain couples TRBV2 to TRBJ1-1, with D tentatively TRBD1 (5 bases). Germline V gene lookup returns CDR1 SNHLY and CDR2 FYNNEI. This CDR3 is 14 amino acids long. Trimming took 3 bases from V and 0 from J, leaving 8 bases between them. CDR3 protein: CASSEQGLNTEAFF. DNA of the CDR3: TGTGCCAGCAGTGAGCAGGGATTGAACACTGAAGCTTTCTTT. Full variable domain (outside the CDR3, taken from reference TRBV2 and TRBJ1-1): EPEVTQTPSHQVTQMGQEVILRCVPISNHLYFYWYRQILGQKVEFLVSFYNNEISEKSEIFDDQFSVERPDGSNFTLKIRSTKLEDSAMYFCASSEQGLNTEAFFGQGTRLTVV.

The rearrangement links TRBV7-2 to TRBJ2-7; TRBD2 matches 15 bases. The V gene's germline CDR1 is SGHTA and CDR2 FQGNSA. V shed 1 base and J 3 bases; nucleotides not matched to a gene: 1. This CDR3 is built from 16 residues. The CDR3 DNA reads TGTGCCAGCAGCTTAGGGGGACTAGCGGGGGGCTACGAGCAGTACTTC. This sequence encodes CASSLGGLAGGYEQYF.

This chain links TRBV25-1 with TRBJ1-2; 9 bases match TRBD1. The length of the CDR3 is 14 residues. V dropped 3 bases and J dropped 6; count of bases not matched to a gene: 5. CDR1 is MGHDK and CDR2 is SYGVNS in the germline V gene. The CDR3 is CASSDSRTGDGYTF. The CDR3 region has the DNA TGTGCCAGCAGTGATTCAAGGACAGGGGATGGCTACACCTTC.

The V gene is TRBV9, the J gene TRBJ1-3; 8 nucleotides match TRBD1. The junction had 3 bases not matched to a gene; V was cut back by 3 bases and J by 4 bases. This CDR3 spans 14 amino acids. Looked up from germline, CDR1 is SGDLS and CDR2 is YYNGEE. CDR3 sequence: CASSAWTGGNTIYF. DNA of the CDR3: TGTGCCAGCAGCGCCTGGACAGGGGGAAACACCATATATTTT.

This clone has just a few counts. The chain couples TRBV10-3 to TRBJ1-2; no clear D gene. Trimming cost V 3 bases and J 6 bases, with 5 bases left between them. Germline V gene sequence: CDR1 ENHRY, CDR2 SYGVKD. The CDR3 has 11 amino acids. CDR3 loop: CAISEINGYTF. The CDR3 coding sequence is TGTGCCATCAGTGAAATCAATGGCTACACCTTC.

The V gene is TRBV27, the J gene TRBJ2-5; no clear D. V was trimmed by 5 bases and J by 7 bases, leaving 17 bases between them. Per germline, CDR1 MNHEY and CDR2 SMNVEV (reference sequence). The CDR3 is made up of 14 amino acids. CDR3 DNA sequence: TGTGCCAGCAGTCCCCTAGTGGGTTCTGTGACCCAGTACTTC. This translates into CASSPLVGSVTQYF.

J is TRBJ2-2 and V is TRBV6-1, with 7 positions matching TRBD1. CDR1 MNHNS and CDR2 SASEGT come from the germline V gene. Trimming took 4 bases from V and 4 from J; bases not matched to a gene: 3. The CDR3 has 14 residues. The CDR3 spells CASSADRATGELFF. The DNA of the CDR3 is TGTGCCAGCAGTGCAGACAGGGCCACCGGGGAGCTGTTTTTT.

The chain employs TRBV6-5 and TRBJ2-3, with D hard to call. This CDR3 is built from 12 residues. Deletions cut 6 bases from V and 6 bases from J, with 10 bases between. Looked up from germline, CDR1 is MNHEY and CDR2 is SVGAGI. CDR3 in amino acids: CASRAHGDTQYF. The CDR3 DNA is TGTGCCAGCAGAGCCCACGGGGATACGCAGTATTTT.

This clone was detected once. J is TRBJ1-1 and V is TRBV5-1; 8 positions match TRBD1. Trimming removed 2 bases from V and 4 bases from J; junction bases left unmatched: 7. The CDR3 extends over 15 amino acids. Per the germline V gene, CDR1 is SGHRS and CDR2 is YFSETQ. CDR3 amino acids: CASSLQGGYVTEAFF. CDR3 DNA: TGCGCCAGCAGCTTACAGGGGGGGTATGTCACTGAAGCTTTCTTT.

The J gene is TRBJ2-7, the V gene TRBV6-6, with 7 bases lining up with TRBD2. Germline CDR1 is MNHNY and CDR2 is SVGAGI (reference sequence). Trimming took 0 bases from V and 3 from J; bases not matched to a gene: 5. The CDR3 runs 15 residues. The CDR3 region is CASSYSSGASYEQYF. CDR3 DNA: TGTGCCAGCAGTTACTCGAGCGGGGCGAGCTACGAGCAGTACTTC.